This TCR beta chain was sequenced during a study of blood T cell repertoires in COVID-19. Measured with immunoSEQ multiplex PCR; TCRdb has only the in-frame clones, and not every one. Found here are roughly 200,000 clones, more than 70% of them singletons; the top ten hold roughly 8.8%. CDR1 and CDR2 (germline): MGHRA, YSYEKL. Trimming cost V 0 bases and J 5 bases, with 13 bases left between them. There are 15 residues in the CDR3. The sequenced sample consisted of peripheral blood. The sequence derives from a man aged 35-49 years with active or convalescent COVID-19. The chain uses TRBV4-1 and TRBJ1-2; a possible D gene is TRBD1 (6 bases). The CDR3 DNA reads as TGCGCCAGCAGCCAAGATCAGGGGATGAATTATGGCTACACCTTC. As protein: CASSQDQGMNYGYTF.